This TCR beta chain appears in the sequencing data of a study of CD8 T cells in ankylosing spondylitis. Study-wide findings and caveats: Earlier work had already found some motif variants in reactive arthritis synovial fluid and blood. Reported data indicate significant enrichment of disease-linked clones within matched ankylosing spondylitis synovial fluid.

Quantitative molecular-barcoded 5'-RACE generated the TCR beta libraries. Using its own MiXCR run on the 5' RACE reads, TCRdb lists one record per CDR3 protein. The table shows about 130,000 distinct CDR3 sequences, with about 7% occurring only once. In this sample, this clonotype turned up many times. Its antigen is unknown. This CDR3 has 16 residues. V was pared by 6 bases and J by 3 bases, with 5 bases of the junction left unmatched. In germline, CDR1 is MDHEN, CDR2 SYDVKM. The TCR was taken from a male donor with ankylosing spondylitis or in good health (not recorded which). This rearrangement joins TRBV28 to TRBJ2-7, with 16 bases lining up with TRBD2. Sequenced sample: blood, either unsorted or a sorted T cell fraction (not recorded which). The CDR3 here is CASRGGLAGGGYEQYF. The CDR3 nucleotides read TGTGCCAGCAGGGGGGGACTAGCGGGAGGGGGCTACGAGCAGTACTTC.